These 19 T cell receptor beta chains came from one sample sequenced in a study of cytomegalovirus exposure and HLA in healthy donors. PCR employed 60 Vbeta and 13 Jbeta primers. Sequenced by immunoSEQ multiplex PCR; TCRdb stores in-frame clones only, minus some. Of 150,000 or so clones listed, 60% to 85% are singletons. Sequences were obtained from PBMCs. The receptors shown here come from a middle-aged woman in good health and CMV-seronegative.

The chain is built from TRBV7-2 and TRBJ1-5; D call uncertain. Trimming removed 1 base at V and 4 bases at J, with 11 bases between. This CDR3 is built from 15 residues. CDR1 SGHTA and CDR2 FQGNSA come from the germline V gene. The CDR3 loop is CASSLESTGNQPQHF. DNA of the CDR3: TGTGCCAGCAGCTTAGAAAGTACCGGGAATCAGCCCCAGCATTTT.

The genes are TRBV29-1 and TRBJ1-4; possibly TRBD1 for D (6 bases). Germline CDR1 and CDR2: SQVTM and ANQGSEA. The CDR3 is made up of 13 amino acids. Trimming took 1 base from V and 8 from J, leaving 11 bases between them. CDR3 region: CSVEGQVGEKLFF. The CDR3 DNA is TGCAGCGTTGAAGGACAGGTTGGGGAAAAACTGTTTTTT. The whole variable domain, remainder taken from reference TRBV29-1 and TRBJ1-4, is SAVISQKPSRDICQRGTSLTIQCQVDSQVTMMFWYRQQPGQSLTLIATANQGSEATYESGFVIDKFPISRPNLTFSTLTVSNMSPEDSSIYLCSVEGQVGEKLFFGSGTQLSVL.

A single count supports this clone. This chain links TRBV30 with TRBJ2-5, with 8 bases identical to TRBD1. J was trimmed by 4 bases and V by 3 bases; bases with no gene match: 4. The CDR3 runs 13 residues. In germline, CDR1 is GTSNPN, CDR2 SVGIG (reference sequence). CDR3 DNA sequence: TGTGCCTGGAGCGGACAGGGAGGAGAGACCCAGTACTTC. Translated: CAWSGQGGETQYF.

The chain employs TRBV2 and TRBJ2-7, with a weak D call TRBD2 (6 bases). The CDR3 sequence is 14 residues long. The V and J ends lost 4 bases and 5 bases respectively, with 15 bases between them. Germline V gene lookup returns CDR1 SNHLY and CDR2 FYNNEI. CDR3 sequence: CASSGVTSNNEQYF. As DNA, the CDR3 is TGTGCCAGCAGTGGAGTAACTAGCAACAACGAGCAGTACTTC.

The V and J genes are TRBV2 and TRBJ1-1; D is unclear. Germline V gene data show CDR1 as SNHLY and CDR2 as FYNNEI. CDR3 length: 11 residues. V was shortened by 8 bases and J by 6 bases, with 10 bases between the two germline ends. The DNA for the CDR3 is TGTGCCAGCGAGGGTTCCCCTGAAGCTTTCTTT. Protein product: CASEGSPEAFF. The complete variable domain, with remaining parts taken from reference TRBV2 and TRBJ1-1, reads EPEVTQTPSHQVTQMGQEVILRCVPISNHLYFYWYRQILGQKVEFLVSFYNNEISEKSEIFDDQFSVERPDGSNFTLKIRSTKLEDSAMYFCASEGSPEAFFGQGTRLTVV.

This chain links TRBV28 with TRBJ2-7, with D possibly matching TRBD1 (5 bases). There are 14 residues in the CDR3. Per germline, CDR1 MDHEN and CDR2 SYDVKM. Trimming removed 2 bases from V and 3 bases from J, with 11 bases in between. The CDR3: CASSLDQGVYEQYF. DNA for the CDR3: TGTGCCAGCAGTTTAGACCAGGGTGTCTACGAGCAGTACTTC. Full variable domain (outside the CDR3, taken from reference TRBV28 and TRBJ2-7): DVKVTQSSRYLVKRTGEKVFLECVQDMDHENMFWYRQDPGLGLRLIYFSYDVKMKEKGDIPEGYSVSREKKERFSLILESASTNQTSMYLCASSLDQGVYEQYFGPGTRLTVT.

The chain's CDR3 is CASSDPTGKVTDTQYF. Here the CDR3 DNA reads TGTGCCAGCAGTGACCCGACAGGGAAGGTGACAGATACGCAGTATTTT. The rearrangement joins TRBV2 to TRBJ2-3; 7 nucleotides align to TRBD1. Looked up from germline, CDR1 is SNHLY and CDR2 is FYNNEI. The CDR3 contains 16 residues. Germline trimming cut 3 bases from V and 3 bases from J; bases unmatched to any gene: 9.

This clone was observed a single time. J is TRBJ2-1 and V is TRBV5-1, with 8 bases identical to TRBD1. The J segment lost 9 bases and the V segment lost 5 bases, leaving 13 bases of the junction unmatched. CDR3 length equals 15 residues. CDR1 and CDR2 (germline): SGHRS, YFSETQ. Written as DNA, the CDR3 is TGCGCCAGCAGTTCCTCCGGGACAGGAGCTATTGAGCAGTTCTTC. This gives the protein CASSSSGTGAIEQFF.

The count of this clone is one. The rearrangement joins TRBV5-1 to TRBJ1-2; TRBD1 agrees at 9 bases. V gave up 4 bases and J gave up 7 bases; unmatched junction bases: 11. The CDR3 is made up of 15 amino acids. The germline V gene encodes CDR1 SGHRS and CDR2 YFSETQ. This CDR3 reads CASSAPQDRGSGYTF. The CDR3 nucleotides are TGCGCCAGCAGCGCCCCCCAGGACAGGGGCTCTGGCTACACCTTC.

The chain couples TRBV14 to TRBJ2-1; TRBD2 is a possible D gene (6 bases). Trimming left V 1 base short and J 6 bases short, with 13 bases between. The CDR3 is 15 amino acids. Germline lookup yields CDR1 SGHDN and CDR2 FVKESK. CDR3 nucleotides: TGTGCCAGCAGCCAAGGGGTAGCGCGGGGCAATGAGCAGTTCTTC. Translated: CASSQGVARGNEQFF.

A few counts support this clone. The chain links TRBV5-1 to TRBJ1-1; 7 nucleotides line up with TRBD1. Germline trimming cut 4 bases from V and 1 base from J; bases unmatched to any gene: 7. CDR1 is SGHRS and CDR2 is YFSETQ in the germline V gene. The CDR3 extends over 15 amino acids. CDR3: CASSQNDRENTEAFF. The CDR3 DNA sequence: TGCGCCAGCAGCCAGAACGACAGGGAGAACACTGAAGCTTTCTTT.

The chain links TRBV29-1 to TRBJ2-2; 8 nucleotides agree with TRBD2. The length of the CDR3 is 14 residues. The V segment lost 2 bases and the J segment 4 bases; nucleotides outside the gene matches: 3. Germline lookup yields CDR1 SQVTM and CDR2 ANQGSEA. The CDR3 nucleotides are TGCAGCGTTGAACGGCTAGCGGGCACCGGGGAGCTGTTTTTT. This gives the protein CSVERLAGTGELFF.

The V call is TRBV19, the J call TRBJ2-7; tentative D call: TRBD2 (5 bases). The length of the CDR3 is 14 residues. Between the trimmed V and J ends, which lost 7 bases and 0 bases, there was a span of 13 bases. Germline-derived CDR1 and CDR2 are LNHDA and SQIVND (reference sequence). As DNA, the CDR3 is TGTGCCAGTAAAGCGGATGGGAGCTCCTACGAGCAGTACTTC. Its translation is CASKADGSSYEQYF.

The chain carries TRBV5-1 and TRBJ2-7; the D is unclear. This CDR3 has 13 amino acids. V lost 3 bases and J 2 bases, leaving 9 bases between the germline ends. Per the germline V gene, CDR1 is SGHRS and CDR2 is YFSETQ. CDR3 loop: CASSSYLAYEQYF. As DNA, the CDR3 is TGCGCCAGCAGCTCGTATCTAGCCTACGAGCAGTACTTC.

The J gene is TRBJ2-1, the V gene TRBV9, with 9 bases aligning to TRBD2. Germline lookup yields CDR1 SGDLS and CDR2 YYNGEE. The trim removed 2 bases at V and 8 bases at J, leaving 5 bases unmatched. CDR3 size: 14 residues. For the CDR3, the DNA is TGTGCCAGCAGCGTGGGTAGCGGGAGTTATGAGCAGTTCTTC. Protein sequence: CASSVGSGSYEQFF.

V usage is TRBV28 and J usage is TRBJ1-4; 7 bases map to TRBD1. The CDR3 is made up of 15 amino acids. J gave up 5 bases and V 5 bases, and 8 bases lay outside the gene matches. CDR1 is MDHEN and CDR2 is SYDVKM in the germline V gene. The CDR3 DNA reads TGTGCCAGCAGTACCCGACAGGGCGGGAATGAAAAACTGTTTTTT. It yields the protein CASSTRQGGNEKLFF.

This chain connects TRBV7-8 to TRBJ2-2; perhaps TRBD1 as D (5 bases). Deletions cut 3 bases from V and 16 bases from J, with 18 bases between. Germline V gene lookup returns CDR1 SGHVS and CDR2 FQNEAQ. The CDR3 extends over 13 amino acids. The CDR3 sequence is CASSFRTGPRRFF. The CDR3 nucleotides read TGTGCCAGCAGCTTTAGAACAGGCCCCCGAAGGTTTTTT. Supplemented by reference TRBV7-8 and TRBJ2-2, the full variable domain reads GAGVSQSPRYKVAKRGQDVALRCDPISGHVSLFWYQQALGQGPEFLTYFQNEAQLDKSGLPSDRFFAERPEGSVSTLKIQRTQQEDSAVYLCASSFRTGPRRFFGEGSRLTVL.

This clone has more than one count but fewer than ten. The rearrangement links TRBV7-9 to TRBJ2-7, with 8 bases identical to TRBD1. The CDR3 totals 14 residues. Germline CDR1 is SEHNR and CDR2 is FQNEAQ (reference sequence). V was pared by 3 bases and J by 5 bases, with 6 bases of the junction left unmatched. Here the CDR3 DNA reads TGTGCCAGCAGCTTTATTGTGGACAGGGACGAGCAGTACTTC. It is translated as CASSFIVDRDEQYF.

The rearrangement joins TRBV7-9 to TRBJ2-7; D is perhaps TRBD2 (6 bases). This CDR3 has 14 amino acids. The V end was cut by 1 base, the J end by 3 bases, with 10 bases between. CDR1 SEHNR and CDR2 FQNEAQ come from the germline V gene (reference sequence). This CDR3 is CASSLGLAIYEQYF. DNA for the CDR3: TGTGCCAGCAGCTTAGGGCTAGCGATCTACGAGCAGTACTTC.